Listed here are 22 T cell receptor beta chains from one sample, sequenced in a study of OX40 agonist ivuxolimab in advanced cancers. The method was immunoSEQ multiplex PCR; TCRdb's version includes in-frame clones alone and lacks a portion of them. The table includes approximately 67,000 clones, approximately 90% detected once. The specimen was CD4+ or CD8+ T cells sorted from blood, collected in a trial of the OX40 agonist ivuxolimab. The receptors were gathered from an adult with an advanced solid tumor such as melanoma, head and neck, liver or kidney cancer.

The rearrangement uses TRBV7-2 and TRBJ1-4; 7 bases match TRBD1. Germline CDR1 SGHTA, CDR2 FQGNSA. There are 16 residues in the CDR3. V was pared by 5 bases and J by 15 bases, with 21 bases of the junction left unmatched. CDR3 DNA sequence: TGTGCCAGCAGCGTCAGCAGGGGGGGGAACGCTTTGTCATTGTTTTTT. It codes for CASSVSRGGNALSLFF.

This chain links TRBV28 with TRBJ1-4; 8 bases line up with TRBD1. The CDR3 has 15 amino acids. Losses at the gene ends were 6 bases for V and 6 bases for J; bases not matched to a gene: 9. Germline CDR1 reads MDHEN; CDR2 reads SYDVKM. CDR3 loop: CASSSTGATDEKLFF. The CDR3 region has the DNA TGTGCCAGCAGCTCGACAGGGGCGACGGATGAAAAACTGTTTTTT.

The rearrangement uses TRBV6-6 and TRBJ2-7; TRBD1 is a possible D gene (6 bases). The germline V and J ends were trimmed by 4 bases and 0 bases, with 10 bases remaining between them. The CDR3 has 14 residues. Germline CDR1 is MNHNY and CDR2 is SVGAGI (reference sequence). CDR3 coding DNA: TGTGCCAGCAGTTCCTCGGACAGCTCCTACGAGCAGTACTTC. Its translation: CASSSSDSSYEQYF.

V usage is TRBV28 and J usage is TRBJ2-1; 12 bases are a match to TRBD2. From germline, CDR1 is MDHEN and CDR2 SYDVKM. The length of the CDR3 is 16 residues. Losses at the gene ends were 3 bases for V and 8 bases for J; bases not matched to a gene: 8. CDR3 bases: TGTGCCAGCAGTTTCGGGACTAGCGGGCCGAAGGATGAGCAGTTCTTC. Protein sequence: CASSFGTSGPKDEQFF. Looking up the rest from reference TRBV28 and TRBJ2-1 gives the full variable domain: DVKVTQSSRYLVKRTGEKVFLECVQDMDHENMFWYRQDPGLGLRLIYFSYDVKMKEKGDIPEGYSVSREKKERFSLILESASTNQTSMYLCASSFGTSGPKDEQFFGPGTRLTVL.

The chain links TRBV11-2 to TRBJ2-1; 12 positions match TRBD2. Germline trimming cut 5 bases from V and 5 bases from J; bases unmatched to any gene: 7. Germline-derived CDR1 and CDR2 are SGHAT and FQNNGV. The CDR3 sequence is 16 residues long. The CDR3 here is CASSPGTSGYNNEQFF. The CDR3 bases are TGTGCCAGCAGCCCAGGGACTAGCGGGTATAACAATGAGCAGTTCTTC.

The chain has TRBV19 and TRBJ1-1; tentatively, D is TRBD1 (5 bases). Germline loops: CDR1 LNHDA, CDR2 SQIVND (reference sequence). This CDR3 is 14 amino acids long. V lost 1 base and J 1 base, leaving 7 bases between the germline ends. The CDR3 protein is CASSIGGGNTEAFF. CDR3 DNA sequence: TGTGCCAGTAGTATAGGGGGGGGGAACACTGAAGCTTTCTTT.

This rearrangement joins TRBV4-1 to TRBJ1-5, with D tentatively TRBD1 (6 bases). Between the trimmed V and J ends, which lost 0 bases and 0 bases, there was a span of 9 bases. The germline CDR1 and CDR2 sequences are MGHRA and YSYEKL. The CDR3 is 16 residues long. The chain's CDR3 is CASSQEWTVSNQPQHF. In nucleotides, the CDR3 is TGCGCCAGCAGCCAAGAATGGACAGTTAGCAATCAGCCCCAGCATTTT.

The DNA for the CDR3 is TGTGCCTGGAGTGGATCGACTAGCGGGGAGAACGAGCAGTACTTC. Translating gives CAWSGSTSGENEQYF. The chain couples TRBV30 to TRBJ2-7, with TRBD2 matching 11 bases. Germline V gives CDR1 GTSNPN, CDR2 SVGIG (reference sequence). V lost 1 base and J lost 5; bases outside the gene matches: 7. The CDR3 has 15 amino acids.

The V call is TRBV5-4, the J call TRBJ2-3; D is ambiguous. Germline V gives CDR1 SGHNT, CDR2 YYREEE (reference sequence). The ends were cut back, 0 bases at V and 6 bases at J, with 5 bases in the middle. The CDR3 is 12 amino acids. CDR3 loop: CASSLVGDTQYF. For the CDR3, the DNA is TGTGCCAGCAGCTTGGTAGGGGATACGCAGTATTTT.

The CDR3 coding sequence is TGTGCCAGCAGTCCATGGGGGACAGTGAACACTGAAGCTTTCTTT. Residues: CASSPWGTVNTEAFF. The chain links TRBV28 to TRBJ1-1; 7 bases fit TRBD1. Germline CDR1 MDHEN, CDR2 SYDVKM. V lost 5 bases, J lost 0 bases, and 6 bases stayed unmatched. The CDR3 length is 15 residues.

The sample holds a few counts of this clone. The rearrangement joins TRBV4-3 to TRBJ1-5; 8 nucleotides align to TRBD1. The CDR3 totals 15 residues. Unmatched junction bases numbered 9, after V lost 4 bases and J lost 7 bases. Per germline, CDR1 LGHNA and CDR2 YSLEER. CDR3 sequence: CASSLTGGADQPQHF. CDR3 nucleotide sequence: TGCGCCAGCAGCCTTACAGGGGGAGCCGACCAGCCCCAGCATTTT.

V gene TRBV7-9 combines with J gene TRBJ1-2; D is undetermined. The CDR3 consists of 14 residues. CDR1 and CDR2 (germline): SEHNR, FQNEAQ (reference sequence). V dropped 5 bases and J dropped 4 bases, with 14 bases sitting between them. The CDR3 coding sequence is TGTGCCAGCAGCCCCTCTGGGCCAGCCTATGGCTACACCTTC. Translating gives CASSPSGPAYGYTF.

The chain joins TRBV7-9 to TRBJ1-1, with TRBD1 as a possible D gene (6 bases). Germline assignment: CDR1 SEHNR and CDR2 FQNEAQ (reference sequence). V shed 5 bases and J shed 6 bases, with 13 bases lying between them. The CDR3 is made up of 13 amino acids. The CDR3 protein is CASSHTGSPEAFF. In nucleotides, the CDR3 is TGTGCCAGCAGCCATACAGGGTCCCCTGAAGCTTTCTTT.

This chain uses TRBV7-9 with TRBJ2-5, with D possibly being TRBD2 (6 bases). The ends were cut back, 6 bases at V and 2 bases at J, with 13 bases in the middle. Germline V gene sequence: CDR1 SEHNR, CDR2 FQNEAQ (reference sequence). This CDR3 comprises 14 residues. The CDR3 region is CASREGSVQETQYF. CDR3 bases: TGTGCCAGCAGGGAGGGGAGCGTTCAAGAGACCCAGTACTTC.

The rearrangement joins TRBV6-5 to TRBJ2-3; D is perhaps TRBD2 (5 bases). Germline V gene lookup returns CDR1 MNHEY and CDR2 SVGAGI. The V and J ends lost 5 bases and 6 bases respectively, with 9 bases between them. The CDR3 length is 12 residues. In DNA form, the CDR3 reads TGTGCCAGCAGTCCGGACTCGGATACGCAGTATTTT. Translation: CASSPDSDTQYF.

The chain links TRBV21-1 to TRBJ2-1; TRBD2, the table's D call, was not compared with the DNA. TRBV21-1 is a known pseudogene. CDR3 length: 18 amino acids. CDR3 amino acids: CASSKEPSGGLYYNEQFF. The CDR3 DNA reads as TGTGCCAGCAGCAAAGAACCTAGCGGGGGACTATACTACAATGAGCAGTTCTTC.

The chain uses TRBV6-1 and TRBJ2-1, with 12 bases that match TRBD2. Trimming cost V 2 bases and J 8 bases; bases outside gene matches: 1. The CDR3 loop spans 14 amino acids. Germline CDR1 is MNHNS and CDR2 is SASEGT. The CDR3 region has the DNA TGTGCCAGCAGTGAACTAGCGGGAGGGGATGAGCAGTTCTTC. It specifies CASSELAGGDEQFF.

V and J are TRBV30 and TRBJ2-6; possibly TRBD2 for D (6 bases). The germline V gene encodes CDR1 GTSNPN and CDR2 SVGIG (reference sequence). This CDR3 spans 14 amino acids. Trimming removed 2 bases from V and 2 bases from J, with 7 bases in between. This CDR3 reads CAWSWGAGANVLTF. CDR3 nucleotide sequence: TGTGCCTGGAGTTGGGGGGCTGGGGCCAACGTCCTGACTTTC.

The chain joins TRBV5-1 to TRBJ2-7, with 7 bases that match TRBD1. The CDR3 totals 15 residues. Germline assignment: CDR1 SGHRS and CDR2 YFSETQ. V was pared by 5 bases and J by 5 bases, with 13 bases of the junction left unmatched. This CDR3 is CASSLRQGQVNEQYF. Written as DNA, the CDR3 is TGCGCCAGCAGTTTACGACAGGGCCAAGTAAACGAGCAGTACTTC.

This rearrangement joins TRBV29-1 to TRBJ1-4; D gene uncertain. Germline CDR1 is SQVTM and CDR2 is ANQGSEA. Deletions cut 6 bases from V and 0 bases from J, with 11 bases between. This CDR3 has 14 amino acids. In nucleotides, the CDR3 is TGCAGCGTCCCCAGTAGTGCAACTAATGAAAAACTGTTTTTT. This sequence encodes CSVPSSATNEKLFF.

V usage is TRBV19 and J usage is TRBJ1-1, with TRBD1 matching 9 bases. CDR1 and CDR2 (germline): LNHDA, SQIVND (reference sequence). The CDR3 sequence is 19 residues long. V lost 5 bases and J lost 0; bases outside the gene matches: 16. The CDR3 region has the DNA TGTGCCAGTAGTTTCCCCCGGGACAGGGCTACCGACATGAACACTGAAGCTTTCTTT. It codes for CASSFPRDRATDMNTEAFF.

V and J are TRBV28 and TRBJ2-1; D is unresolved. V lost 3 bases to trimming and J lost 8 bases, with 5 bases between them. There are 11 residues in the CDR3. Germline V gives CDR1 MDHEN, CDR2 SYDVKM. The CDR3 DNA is TGTGCCAGCAGTTTTAGTGATGAGCAGTTCTTC. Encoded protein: CASSFSDEQFF.